The subject of this entry is one T cell receptor (beta chain). This sample was included in a study of T-cell memory formation after mild COVID-19. TCRdb ran MiXCR on the 5' RACE reads and lists one entry per CDR3 protein. This table has 190,000 or so distinct CDR3 sequences, about a fifth appearing once. The V segment lost 4 bases and the J segment 4 bases; nucleotides outside the gene matches: 4. Germline CDR1 reads LGHNA; CDR2 reads YSLEER. The CDR3 sequence is 15 residues long. The sample taken for sequencing was PBMCs or a T cell subset sorted from them (not recorded which). The sequence derives from an adult woman who had mild COVID-19 (a few samples of this study predate the infection). Cell type and time point are not known. The rearrangement joins TRBV4-3 to TRBJ2-7; the match to TRBD2 covers 13 bases. The CDR3 spells CASSRWTSGSYEQYF. CDR3 in DNA: TGCGCCAGCAGCCGGTGGACTAGCGGGAGTTACGAGCAGTACTTC.